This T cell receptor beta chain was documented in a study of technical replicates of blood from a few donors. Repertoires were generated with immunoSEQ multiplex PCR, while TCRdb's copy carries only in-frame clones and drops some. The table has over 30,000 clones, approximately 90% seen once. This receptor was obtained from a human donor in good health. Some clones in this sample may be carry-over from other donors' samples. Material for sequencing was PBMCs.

The CDR3 nucleotides read TGTGCCAGCAAGAGGGTTAACACTGAAGCTTTCTTT. Amino acid sequence: CASKRVNTEAFF. V gene TRBV6-5 combines with J gene TRBJ1-1; D not certain. The V and J ends lost 7 bases and 2 bases respectively, with 8 bases between them. In germline, CDR1 is MNHEY, CDR2 SVGAGI. The CDR3 length is 12 residues.